This passage covers 25 T cell receptor beta chains from one sample sequenced in a study of tumor and adjacent non-tumor tissue in lung cancer. TCRbeta libraries were built with three rounds of nested PCR, modified from ARM-PCR. One entry per CDR3 protein, called by TCRdb with MiXCR from the multiplex PCR reads. The sample includes about 120,000 distinct CDR3 sequences, about 66% seen only once; the top ten take more than 10%. The template was RNA from unsorted bulk tissue. Sequences were obtained from lung tumor tissue. These receptors all stem from a man aged 25 to 40 with non-small cell lung cancer.

Comment on this clonotype: Being one base from a much bigger clone, this may be a read error. The chain recombines TRBV12-3 or TRBV12-4 with TRBJ1-2; no clear D. The CDR3 totals 12 residues. The V gene lost 7 bases and the J gene lost 2 bases, with 8 bases spanning the gap. CDR3 in amino acids: CASTQRNYGYTF. The DNA for the CDR3 is TGTGCCAGCACACAGAGGAACTATGGCTACACCTTC.

The J gene is TRBJ1-2, the V gene TRBV11-2; the match to TRBD1 covers 7 bases. Germline-derived CDR1 and CDR2 are SGHAT and FQNNGV. The CDR3 runs 16 residues. The V gene end was trimmed by 5 bases and the J gene end by 7 bases; junction bases not matched to a gene: 16. The DNA of the CDR3 is TGTGCCAGCAGCCCCCTCGACAGGGCCCCTCCCCCTGGCTACACCTTC. Translation gives CASSPLDRAPPPGYTF.

A remark on this clonotype: Since a much larger clone is just one base distant, this may be a read error. The chain recombines TRBV6-5 with TRBJ1-4; TRBD1 agrees at 7 bases. Per the germline V gene, CDR1 is MNHEY and CDR2 is SVGAGI. The CDR3 is 16 residues long. The CDR3 DNA is TGTGCCAGCAGTTACTCCACAGGGGAAGCTTTTGAAAAACTGTATTTT. Protein: CASSYSTGEAFEKLYF.

Remarks on this clonotype: One base away lies a much larger clone, so this may be a sequencing read error. The chain uses TRBV12-3 or TRBV12-4 and TRBJ2-1; D uncertain. The CDR3 consists of 14 residues. The CDR3, as DNA: TGTACCAGCAGTTTATCCTCCGGTGATGCTGAGCAGTTCTTC. Translated: CTSSLSSGDAEQFF.

CDR3 loop: CASSQSMGGGGTDTQYF. CDR3 sequence (DNA): TGCGCCAGCAGCCAATCCATGGGAGGGGGGGGTACAGATACGCAGTATTTT. The gene calls are TRBV4-1 and TRBJ2-3; D is perhaps TRBD2 (7 bases). CDR3 length: 17 amino acids. The V end lost 2 bases, the J end lost 3 bases, and 18 bases lay between the germline ends. Per the germline V gene, CDR1 is MGHRA and CDR2 is YSYEKL.

This chain connects TRBV6-5 to TRBJ2-7; maybe TRBD2 (5 bases). This CDR3 has 17 residues. Trimming removed 7 bases from V and 3 bases from J, with 25 bases in between. Looked up from germline, CDR1 is MNHEY and CDR2 is SVGAGI. This CDR3 is CASTMGVGIGNYYEQYF. The DNA for the CDR3 is TGTGCCAGCACCATGGGAGTTGGGATTGGGAACTACTACGAGCAGTACTTC.

A note on this clonotype: A read error may explain this, as a much larger clone is one base away. The chain has TRBV4-1 and TRBJ1-5; D is ambiguous. Germline V gene sequence: CDR1 MGHRA, CDR2 YSYEKL. This CDR3 comprises 14 residues. The CDR3 region is CAGSQDIGSQPQHF. In nucleotides, the CDR3 is TGCGCCGGCAGCCAAGATATCGGGAGTCAGCCCCAGCATTTT.

Note on this clonotype: This may be a read error: a much more frequent sequence differs by one nucleotide. The rearrangement joins TRBV6-2 or TRBV6-3 to TRBJ2-7; D unclear. V dropped 2 bases and J dropped 2 bases, with 10 bases sitting between them. This CDR3 spans 14 amino acids. Germline V gives CDR1 MNHEY, CDR2 SVGEGT. Written as DNA, the CDR3 is TGTGCCAGCAGTTACACCGGGCCCACCTACGAGCAGTACTTC. Protein product: CASSYTGPTYEQYF.

This clonotype was counted many times. The gene calls are TRBV29-1 and TRBJ2-7, with TRBD2 as a possible D gene (6 bases). V dropped 3 bases and J dropped 3 bases, with 21 bases sitting between them. This CDR3 is built from 16 residues. Germline V gives CDR1 SQVTM, CDR2 ANQGSEA. CDR3 sequence reads: CSVEARVGGRFYEQYF. Written as DNA, the CDR3 is TGCAGCGTTGAGGCTAGGGTCGGAGGGAGATTCTACGAGCAGTACTTC.

This clonotype was seen only a few times. A single base separates this from a much larger clone, so it may be a read error. The J gene is TRBJ2-7, the V gene TRBV6-5; D unresolved. This CDR3 comprises 13 residues. The germline V gene has CDR1 MNHEY and CDR2 SVGAGI. V was clipped by 2 bases and J by 7 bases, with 12 bases between them. CDR3 in amino acids: CASSYPPPGEQYF. CDR3 in DNA: TGTGCCAGCAGTTACCCTCCCCCGGGTGAGCAGTACTTC.

This clonotype was counted ten times or more. This chain links TRBV6-1 with TRBJ2-3; tentative D call: TRBD2 (6 bases). In germline, CDR1 is MNHNS, CDR2 SASEGT. The CDR3 is made up of 14 amino acids. V lost 2 bases to trimming and J lost 4 bases, with 10 bases between them. The DNA for the CDR3 is TGTGCCAGCAGTGAATTGCCGGGGGCAGATACGCAGTATTTT. Translating gives CASSELPGADTQYF.

With respect to this clonotype: Likely a read error: the CDR3 ends without its conserved phenylalanine or tryptophan. The CDR3 DNA reads TGTGCCAGCAACTTAGGGTGGGGGGGGGATGAGCAGTTCTCC. This encodes CASNLGWGGDEQFS. The V call is TRBV11-3, the J call TRBJ2-1; 7 bases fit TRBD2. Per the germline V gene, CDR1 is SGHNT and CDR2 is YENEEA. The CDR3 runs to 14 residues.

Remarks on this clonotype: A much bigger clone sits one base away, suggesting this may be a read error. The V call is TRBV20-1, the J call TRBJ2-3; 7 nucleotides align to TRBD2. The CDR3 has 16 amino acids. V lost 1 base, J lost 7 bases, and 14 bases stayed unmatched. The V gene's germline CDR1 is DFQATT and CDR2 SNEGSKA (reference sequence). The CDR3 sequence is CSARASTGLIVNTQYF. CDR3 in DNA: TGCAGTGCTAGAGCCTCTACGGGACTAATTGTAAATACGCAGTATTTT.

The genes are TRBV29-1 and TRBJ1-1, with D hard to call. In germline, CDR1 is SQVTM, CDR2 ANQGSEA. This CDR3 has 14 residues. V was shortened by 0 bases and J by 4 bases, with 12 bases between the two germline ends. CDR3 in amino acids: CSVEDIRDSTEAFF. In nucleotides, the CDR3 is TGCAGCGTTGAAGATATTCGGGATAGCACTGAAGCTTTCTTT.

With respect to this clonotype: It is likely a read error, because the conserved phenylalanine at the end of the CDR3 is missing. The DNA is omitted, as the CDR3 cannot be located on it reliably, and the CDR3 follows TCRdb's listing. The chain uses TRBV29-1 and TRBJ2-5. Germline lookup yields CDR1 SQVTM and CDR2 ANQGSEA. The CDR3 spans 13 amino acids, including both terminal residues. CDR3 loop: CSVGSTGHETQYL.

Many counts were recorded for this clonotype. V usage is TRBV20-1 and J usage is TRBJ2-1; D tentatively fits TRBD1 or TRBD2 (6 bases each). Per the germline V gene, CDR1 is DFQATT and CDR2 is SNEGSKA (reference sequence). The CDR3 extends over 12 amino acids. V shed 5 bases and J shed 6 bases, with 11 bases lying between them. CDR3 region: CSAEQGGNEQFF. The CDR3 region has the DNA TGCAGTGCTGAACAGGGAGGCAATGAGCAGTTCTTC.

For this clonotype: The conserved final phenylalanine or tryptophan is absent from the CDR3, which likely points to a read error. J is TRBJ2-6 and V is TRBV5-4; no reliable D call. CDR3 size: 16 residues. The V end lost 6 bases, the J end lost 0 bases, and 13 bases lay between the germline ends. Per the germline V gene, CDR1 is SGHNT and CDR2 is YYREEE (reference sequence). CDR3 nucleotide sequence: TGTGCCAGCACCCTCTCGGCCCTCTCTGGGGCCAACGTCCTGACTTCC. This translates into CASTLSALSGANVLTS.

A word on this clonotype: The junction departs from germline at one end; a sequencing error may be responsible. The chain joins TRBV6-2 or TRBV6-3 to TRBJ2-1; 13 nucleotides line up with TRBD2. The CDR3 is made up of 14 amino acids. The germline gives CDR1 MNHEY, CDR2 SVGEGT. CDR3 amino acids: CASSYSRLAGGQFF. CDR3 DNA sequence: TGTGCCAGTAGTTACTCGAGACTAGCGGGGGGGCAGTTCTTC.

This clonotype was seen more than once but under ten times. The J gene is TRBJ2-2, the V gene TRBV7-8; D possibly corresponds to TRBD2 (7 bases). The CDR3 is 15 amino acids. Trimming removed 8 bases at V and 4 bases at J, with 17 bases between. CDR1 and CDR2 from the germline V gene are SGHVS and FQNEAQ. CDR3 coding DNA: TGTGCCAGCCTAGGGGGGGTCGTGAGCACCGGGGAGCTGTTTTTT. The encoded protein is CASLGGVVSTGELFF.

This clonotype was picked up a small number of times. This chain links TRBV7-2 with TRBJ2-3; no definite D call. The CDR3 runs 14 residues. The germline V gene encodes CDR1 SGHTA and CDR2 FQGNSA. V gave up 2 bases and J gave up 1 base, with 7 bases separating them. CDR3 residues: CASSLLYGTDTQYF. For the CDR3, the DNA is TGTGCCAGCAGCTTATTGTACGGCACAGATACGCAGTATTTT.

This clonotype was seen many times. This sequence joins TRBV4-3 and TRBJ2-5, with 11 bases aligning to TRBD1. The germline V gene has CDR1 LGHNA and CDR2 YSLEER. The V and J ends lost 3 bases and 3 bases, in that order; junction bases with no gene match: 3. This CDR3 has 15 residues. DNA of the CDR3: TGCGCCAGCAGCCAGAGGGGACAGGGGGAAGAGACCCAGTACTTC. It codes for CASSQRGQGEETQYF.

With respect to this clonotype: Lacking the conserved final phenylalanine or tryptophan, this CDR3 likely reflects a read error. The rearrangement uses TRBV20-1 and TRBJ2-1; the D gene is possibly TRBD1 (6 bases). Trimming left V 1 base short and J 5 bases short, with 18 bases between. The V gene's germline CDR1 is DFQATT and CDR2 SNEGSKA (reference sequence). This CDR3 is 16 amino acids long. The CDR3 loop is CSARVQGGTKHNEQFI. CDR3 DNA sequence: TGCAGTGCTAGAGTCCAAGGGGGTACTAAACACAATGAGCAGTTCATC.

This clonotype was seen a handful of times. J is TRBJ1-2 and V is TRBV5-8; 8 nucleotides line up with TRBD1. Germline V gene lookup returns CDR1 SGHTS and CDR2 YDEGEE. CDR3 size: 17 residues. V dropped 0 bases and J dropped 5; count of bases not matched to a gene: 12. This chain's CDR3 is CASSLGAYRTGTYGYTF. CDR3 nucleotide sequence: TGTGCCAGCAGCTTGGGGGCGTATAGGACAGGGACTTATGGCTACACCTTC.

Regarding this clonotype: A junction end diverges from the germline sequence, so it may reflect a read error. This chain connects TRBV11-2 to TRBJ2-7; TRBD1 is a possible D gene (6 bases). Germline V gene sequence: CDR1 SGHAT, CDR2 FQNNGV. The CDR3 spans 15 residues. The CDR3, as DNA: TGTGCCAGCAGCTTCCAGGGGAGTTGGGTCTGCGAGCAGAACTTC. The encoded protein is CASSFQGSWVCEQNF.

In this sample, this clonotype turned up a few times. The V and J genes are TRBV5-1 and TRBJ2-1, with D perhaps given as TRBD1 or TRBD2 (5 bases each). The CDR3 has 16 residues. Per germline, CDR1 SGHRS and CDR2 YFSETQ. The V gene lost 1 base and the J gene lost 0 bases, with 11 bases spanning the gap. CDR3 protein: CASSLRTGTSYNEQFF. The CDR3 DNA is TGCGCCAGCAGCTTGAGGACGGGGACCTCCTACAATGAGCAGTTCTTC.